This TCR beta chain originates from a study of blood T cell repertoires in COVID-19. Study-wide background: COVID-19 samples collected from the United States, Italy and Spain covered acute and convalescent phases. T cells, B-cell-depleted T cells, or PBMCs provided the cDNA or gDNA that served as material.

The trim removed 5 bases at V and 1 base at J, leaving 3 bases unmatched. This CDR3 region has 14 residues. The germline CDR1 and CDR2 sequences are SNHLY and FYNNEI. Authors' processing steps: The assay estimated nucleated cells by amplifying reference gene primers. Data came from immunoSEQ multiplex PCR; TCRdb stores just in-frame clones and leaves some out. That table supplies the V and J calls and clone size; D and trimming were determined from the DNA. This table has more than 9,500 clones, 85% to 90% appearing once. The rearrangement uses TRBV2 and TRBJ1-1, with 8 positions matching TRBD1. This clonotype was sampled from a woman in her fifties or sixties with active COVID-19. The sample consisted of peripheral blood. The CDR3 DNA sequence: TGTGCCAGCAGTTCAGGGGGCCGGAACACTGAAGCTTTCTTT. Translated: CASSSGGRNTEAFF. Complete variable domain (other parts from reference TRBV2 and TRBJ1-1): EPEVTQTPSHQVTQMGQEVILRCVPISNHLYFYWYRQILGQKVEFLVSFYNNEISEKSEIFDDQFSVERPDGSNFTLKIRSTKLEDSAMYFCASSSGGRNTEAFFGQGTRLTVV.